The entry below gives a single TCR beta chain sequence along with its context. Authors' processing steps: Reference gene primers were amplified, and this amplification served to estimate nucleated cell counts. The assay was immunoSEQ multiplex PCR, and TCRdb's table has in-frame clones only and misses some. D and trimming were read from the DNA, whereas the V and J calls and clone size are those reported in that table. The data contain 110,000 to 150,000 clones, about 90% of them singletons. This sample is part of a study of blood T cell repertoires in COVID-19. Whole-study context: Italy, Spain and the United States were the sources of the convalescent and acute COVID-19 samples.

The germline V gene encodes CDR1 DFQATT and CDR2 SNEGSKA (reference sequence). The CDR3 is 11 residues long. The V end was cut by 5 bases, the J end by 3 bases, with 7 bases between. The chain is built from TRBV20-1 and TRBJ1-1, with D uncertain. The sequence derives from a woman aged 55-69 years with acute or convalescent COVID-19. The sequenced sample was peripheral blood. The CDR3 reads CSALIYTEAFF. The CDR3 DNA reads TGCAGTGCTCTTATCTACACTGAAGCTTTCTTT.